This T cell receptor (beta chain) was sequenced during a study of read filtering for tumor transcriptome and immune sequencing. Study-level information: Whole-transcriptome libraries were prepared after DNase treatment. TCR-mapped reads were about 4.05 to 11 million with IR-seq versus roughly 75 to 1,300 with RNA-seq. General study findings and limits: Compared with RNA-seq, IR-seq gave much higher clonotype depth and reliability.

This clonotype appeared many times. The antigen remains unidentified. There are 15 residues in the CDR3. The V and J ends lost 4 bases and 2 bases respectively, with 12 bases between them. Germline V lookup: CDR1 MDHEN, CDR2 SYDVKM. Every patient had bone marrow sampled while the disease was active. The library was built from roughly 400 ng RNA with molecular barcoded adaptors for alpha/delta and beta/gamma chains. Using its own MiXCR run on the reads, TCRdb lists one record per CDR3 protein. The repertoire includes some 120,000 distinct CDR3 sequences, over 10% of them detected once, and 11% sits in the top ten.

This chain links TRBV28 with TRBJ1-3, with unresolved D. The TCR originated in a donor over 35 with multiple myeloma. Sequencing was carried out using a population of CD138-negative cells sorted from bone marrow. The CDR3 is CASSSRFSPGNTIYF. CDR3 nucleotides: TGTGCCAGCAGTTCGCGATTCTCCCCTGGAAACACCATATATTTT.